This T cell receptor beta chain was documented in a study of cytomegalovirus exposure and HLA in healthy donors. Study findings and constraints: High specificity and sensitivity for cytomegalovirus status were reported for the classifier.

The CDR3 is made up of 14 amino acids. With V trimmed by 5 bases and J by 5 bases, 4 bases remained unmatched. Germline lookup yields CDR1 MNHNY and CDR2 SVGAGI (reference sequence). PCR employed 60 Vbeta and 13 Jbeta primers. Method: immunoSEQ multiplex PCR; TCRdb's copy keeps in-frame clones and lacks some. The sample shows about 150,000 clones, around 80% of them seen only once. As regards this clone: Antigen: not known.

This chain uses TRBV6-6 with TRBJ2-3, with 10 bases that match TRBD2. The source is a man aged 18 to 29 in good health and CMV-seropositive. Sequenced material: PBMCs. The CDR3 protein is CASSTPSGRDTQYF. The CDR3 coding sequence is TGTGCCAGCAGTACCCCTAGCGGGAGAGATACGCAGTATTTT.